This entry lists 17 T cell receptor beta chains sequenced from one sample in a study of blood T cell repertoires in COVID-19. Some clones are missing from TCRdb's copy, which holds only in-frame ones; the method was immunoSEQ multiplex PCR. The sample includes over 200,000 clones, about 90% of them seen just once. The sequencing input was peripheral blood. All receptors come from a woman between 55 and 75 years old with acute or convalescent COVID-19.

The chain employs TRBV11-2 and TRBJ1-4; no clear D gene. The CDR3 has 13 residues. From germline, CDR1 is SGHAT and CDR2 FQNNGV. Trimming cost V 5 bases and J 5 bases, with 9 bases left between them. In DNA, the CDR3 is TGTGCCAGCAGCGCCAGACTAAATGAAAAACTGTTTTTT. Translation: CASSARLNEKLFF.

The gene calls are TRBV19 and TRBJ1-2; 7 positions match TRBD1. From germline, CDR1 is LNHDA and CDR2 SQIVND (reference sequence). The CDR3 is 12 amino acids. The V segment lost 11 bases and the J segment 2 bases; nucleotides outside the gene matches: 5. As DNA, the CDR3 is TGTGCCGGACGCAGGGGGAACTATGGCTACACCTTC. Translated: CAGRRGNYGYTF.

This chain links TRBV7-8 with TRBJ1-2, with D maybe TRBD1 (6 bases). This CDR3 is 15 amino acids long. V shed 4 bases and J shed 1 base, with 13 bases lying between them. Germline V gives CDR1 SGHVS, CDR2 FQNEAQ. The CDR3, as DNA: TGTGCCAGCAGCTCCAGGGACAAACATAACTATGGCTACACCTTC. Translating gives CASSSRDKHNYGYTF.

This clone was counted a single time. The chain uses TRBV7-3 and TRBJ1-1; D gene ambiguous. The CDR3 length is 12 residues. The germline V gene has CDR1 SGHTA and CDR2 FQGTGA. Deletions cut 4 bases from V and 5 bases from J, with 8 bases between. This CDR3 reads CASSSPSTEAFF. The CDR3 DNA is TGTGCCAGCAGCTCCCCCTCTACTGAAGCTTTCTTT.

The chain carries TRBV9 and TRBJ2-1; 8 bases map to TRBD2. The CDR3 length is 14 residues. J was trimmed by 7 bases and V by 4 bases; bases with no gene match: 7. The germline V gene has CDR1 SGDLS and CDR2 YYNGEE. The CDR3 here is CASSPGGGRNEQFF. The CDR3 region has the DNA TGTGCCAGCAGCCCCGGGGGGGGGCGGAATGAGCAGTTCTTC. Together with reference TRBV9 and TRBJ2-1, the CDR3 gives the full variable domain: DSGVTQTPKHLITATGQRVTLRCSPRSGDLSVYWYQQSLDQGLQFLIQYYNGEERAKGNILERFSAQQFPDLHSELNLSSLELGDSALYFCASSPGGGRNEQFFGPGTRLTVL.

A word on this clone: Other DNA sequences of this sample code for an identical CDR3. Here the CDR3 reads CASSQDRERRLFF. CDR3 sequence (DNA): TGCGCCAGCAGCCAAGATAGAGAGCGGAGGCTGTTTTTT. V usage is TRBV4-3 and J usage is TRBJ1-4; no clear D. V lost 0 bases to trimming and J lost 14 bases, with 13 bases between them. The CDR3 covers 13 residues. CDR1 and CDR2 from the germline V gene are LGHNA and YSLEER.

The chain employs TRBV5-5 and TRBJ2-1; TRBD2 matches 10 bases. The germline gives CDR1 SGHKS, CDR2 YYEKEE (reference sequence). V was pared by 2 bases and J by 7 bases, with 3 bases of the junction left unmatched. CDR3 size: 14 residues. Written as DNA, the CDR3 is TGTGCCAGCAGCTTTTCGGGACTAGCGAATGAGCAGTTCTTC. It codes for CASSFSGLANEQFF.

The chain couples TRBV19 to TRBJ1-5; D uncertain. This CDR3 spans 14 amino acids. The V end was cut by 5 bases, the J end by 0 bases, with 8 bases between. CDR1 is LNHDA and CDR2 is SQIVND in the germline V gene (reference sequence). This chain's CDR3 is CASSLRHSNQPQHF. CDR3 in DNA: TGTGCCAGTAGTCTAAGACATAGCAATCAGCCCCAGCATTTT.

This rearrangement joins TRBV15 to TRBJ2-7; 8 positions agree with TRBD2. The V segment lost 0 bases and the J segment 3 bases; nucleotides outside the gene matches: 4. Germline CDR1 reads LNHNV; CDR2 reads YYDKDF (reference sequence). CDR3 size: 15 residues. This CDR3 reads CATSRDHAGGYEQYF. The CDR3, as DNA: TGTGCCACCAGCAGAGATCACGCGGGAGGCTACGAGCAGTACTTC.

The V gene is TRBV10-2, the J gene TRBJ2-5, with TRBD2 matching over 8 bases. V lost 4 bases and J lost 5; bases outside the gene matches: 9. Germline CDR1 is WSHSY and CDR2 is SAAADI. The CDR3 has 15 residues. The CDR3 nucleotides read TGCGCCAGCAGTGGCAAGGGACTAGTGTACGAGACCCAGTACTTC. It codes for CASSGKGLVYETQYF.

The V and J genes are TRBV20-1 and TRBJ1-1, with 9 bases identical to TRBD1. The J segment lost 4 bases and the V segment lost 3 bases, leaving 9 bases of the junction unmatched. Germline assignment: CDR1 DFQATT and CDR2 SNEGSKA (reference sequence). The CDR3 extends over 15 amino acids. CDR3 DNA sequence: TGCAGTGCTAGTCCGTCGGGACAGGGTTTCACTGAAGCTTTCTTT. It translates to CSASPSGQGFTEAFF.

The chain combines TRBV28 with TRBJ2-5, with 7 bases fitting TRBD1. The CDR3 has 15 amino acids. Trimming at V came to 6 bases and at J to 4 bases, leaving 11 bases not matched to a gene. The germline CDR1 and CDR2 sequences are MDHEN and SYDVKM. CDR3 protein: CASSPTGQVRETQYF. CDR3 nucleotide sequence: TGTGCCAGCAGCCCGACCGGACAGGTACGAGAGACCCAGTACTTC.

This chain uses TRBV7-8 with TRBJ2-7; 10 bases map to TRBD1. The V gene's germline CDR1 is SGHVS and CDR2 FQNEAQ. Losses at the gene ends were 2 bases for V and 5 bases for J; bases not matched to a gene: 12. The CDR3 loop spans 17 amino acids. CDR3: CASSLRGGGQGNHEQYF. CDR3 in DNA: TGTGCCAGCAGCTTAAGGGGAGGGGGACAGGGGAACCACGAGCAGTACTTC.

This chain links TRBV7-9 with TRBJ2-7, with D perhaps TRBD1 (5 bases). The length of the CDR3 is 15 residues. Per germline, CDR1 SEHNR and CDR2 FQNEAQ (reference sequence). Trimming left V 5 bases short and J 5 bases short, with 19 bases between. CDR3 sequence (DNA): TGTGCCAGCAGCCCCGTTATACAGGTTCAAGACGAGCAGTACTTC. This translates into CASSPVIQVQDEQYF.

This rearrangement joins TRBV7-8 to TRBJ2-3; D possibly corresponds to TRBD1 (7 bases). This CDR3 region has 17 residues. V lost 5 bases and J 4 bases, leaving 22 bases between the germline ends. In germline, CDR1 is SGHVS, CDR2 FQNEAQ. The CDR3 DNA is TGTGCCAGCAGCCCTCTCATAGGGGGCGGGATAGCAGATACGCAGTATTTT. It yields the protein CASSPLIGGGIADTQYF. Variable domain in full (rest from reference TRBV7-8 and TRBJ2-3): GAGVSQSPRYKVAKRGQDVALRCDPISGHVSLFWYQQALGQGPEFLTYFQNEAQLDKSGLPSDRFFAERPEGSVSTLKIQRTQQEDSAVYLCASSPLIGGGIADTQYFGPGTRLTVL.

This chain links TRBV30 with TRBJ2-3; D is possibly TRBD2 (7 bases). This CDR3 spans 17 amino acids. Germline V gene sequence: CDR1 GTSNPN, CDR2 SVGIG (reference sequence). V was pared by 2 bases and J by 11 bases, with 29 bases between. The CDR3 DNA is TGTGCCTGGAGTCGGGGGCTCGGGGGGCCTGCCGCGATCGGGCAGTATTTT. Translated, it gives CAWSRGLGGPAAIGQYF.

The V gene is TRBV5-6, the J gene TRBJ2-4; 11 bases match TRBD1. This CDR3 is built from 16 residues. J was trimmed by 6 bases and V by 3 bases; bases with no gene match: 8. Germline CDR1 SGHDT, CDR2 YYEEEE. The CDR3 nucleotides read TGTGCCAGCAGCTATGGGACAGGGGGAAGCGTAAACATTCAGTACTTC. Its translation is CASSYGTGGSVNIQYF.